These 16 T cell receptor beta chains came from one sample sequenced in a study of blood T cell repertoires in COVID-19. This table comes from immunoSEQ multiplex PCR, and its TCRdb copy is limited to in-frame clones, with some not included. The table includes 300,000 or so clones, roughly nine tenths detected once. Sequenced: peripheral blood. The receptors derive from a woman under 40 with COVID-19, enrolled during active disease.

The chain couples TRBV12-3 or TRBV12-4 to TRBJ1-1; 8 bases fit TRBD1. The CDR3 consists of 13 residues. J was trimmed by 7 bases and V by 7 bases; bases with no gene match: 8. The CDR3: CASNSGGADEAFF. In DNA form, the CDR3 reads TGTGCCAGCAACTCAGGGGGCGCGGATGAAGCTTTCTTT.

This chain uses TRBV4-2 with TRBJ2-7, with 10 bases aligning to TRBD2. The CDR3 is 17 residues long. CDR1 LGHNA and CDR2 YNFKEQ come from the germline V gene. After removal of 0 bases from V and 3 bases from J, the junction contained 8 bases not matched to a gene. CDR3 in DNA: TGTGCCAGCAGCCAAGATGGCCTAGCGGGAGTCTACTACGAGCAGTACTTC. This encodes CASSQDGLAGVYYEQYF.

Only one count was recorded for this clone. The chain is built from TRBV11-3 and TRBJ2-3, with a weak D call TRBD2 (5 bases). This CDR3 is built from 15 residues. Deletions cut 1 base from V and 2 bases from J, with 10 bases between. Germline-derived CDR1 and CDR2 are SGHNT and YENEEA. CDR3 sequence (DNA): TGTGCCAGCAGCTTAGGGAGCGGAATCACAGATACGCAGTATTTT. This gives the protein CASSLGSGITDTQYF.

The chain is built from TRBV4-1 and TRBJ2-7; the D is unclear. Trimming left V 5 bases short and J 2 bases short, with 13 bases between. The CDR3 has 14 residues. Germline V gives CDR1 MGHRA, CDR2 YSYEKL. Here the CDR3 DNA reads TGCGCCAGCAGCGACCCTACGCGGACCTACGAGCAGTACTTC. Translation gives CASSDPTRTYEQYF.

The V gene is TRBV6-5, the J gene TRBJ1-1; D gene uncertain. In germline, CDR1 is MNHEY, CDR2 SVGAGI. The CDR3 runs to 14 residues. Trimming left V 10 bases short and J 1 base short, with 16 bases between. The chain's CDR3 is CATSSGLPNTEAFF. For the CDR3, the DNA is TGTGCCACCTCCAGCGGATTACCGAACACTGAAGCTTTCTTT.

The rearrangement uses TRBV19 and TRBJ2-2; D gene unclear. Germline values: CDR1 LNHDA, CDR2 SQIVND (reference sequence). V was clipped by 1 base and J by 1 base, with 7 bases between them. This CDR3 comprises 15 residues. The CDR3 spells CASSIVGRNTGELFF. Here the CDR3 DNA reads TGTGCCAGTAGTATAGTGGGCAGGAACACCGGGGAGCTGTTTTTT.

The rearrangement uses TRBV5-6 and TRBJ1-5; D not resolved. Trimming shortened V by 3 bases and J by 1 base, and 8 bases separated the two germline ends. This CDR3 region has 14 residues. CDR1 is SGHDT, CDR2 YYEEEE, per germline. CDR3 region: CASSYGVSNQPQHF. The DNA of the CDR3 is TGTGCCAGCAGCTACGGGGTAAGCAATCAGCCCCAGCATTTT.

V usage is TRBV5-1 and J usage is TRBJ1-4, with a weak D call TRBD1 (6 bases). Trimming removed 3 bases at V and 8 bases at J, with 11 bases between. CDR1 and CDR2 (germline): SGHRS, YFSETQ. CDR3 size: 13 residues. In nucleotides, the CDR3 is TGCGCCAGCAGCTCCCCCGGGACAGAAAAACTGTTTTTT. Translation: CASSSPGTEKLFF.

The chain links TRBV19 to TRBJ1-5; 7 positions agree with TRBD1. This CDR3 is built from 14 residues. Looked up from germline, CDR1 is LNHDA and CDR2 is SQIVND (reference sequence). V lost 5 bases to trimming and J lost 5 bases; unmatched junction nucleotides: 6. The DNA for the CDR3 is TGTGCCAGTAGTGCTGACAGGGATGATCAGCCCCAGCATTTT. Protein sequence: CASSADRDDQPQHF. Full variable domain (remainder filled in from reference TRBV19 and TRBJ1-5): DGGITQSPKYLFRKEGQNVTLSCEQNLNHDAMYWYRQDPGQGLRLIYYSQIVNDFQKGDIAEGYSVSREKKESFPLTVTSAQKNPTAFYLCASSADRDDQPQHFGDGTRLSIL.

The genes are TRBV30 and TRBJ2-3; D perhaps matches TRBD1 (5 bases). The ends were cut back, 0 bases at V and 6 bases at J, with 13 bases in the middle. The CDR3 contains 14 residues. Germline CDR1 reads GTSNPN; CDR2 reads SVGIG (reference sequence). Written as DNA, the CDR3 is TGTGCCTGGAGTGTACTGAAAAGGGGCGATACGCAGTATTTT. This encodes CAWSVLKRGDTQYF.

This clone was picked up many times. CDR3 in DNA: TGTGCCAGCTTTACAGCAGGGCGAGATGGCTACACCTTC. It is translated as CASFTAGRDGYTF. The chain uses TRBV28 and TRBJ1-2, with D perhaps matching TRBD1 (5 bases). The CDR3 contains 13 residues. Germline values: CDR1 MDHEN, CDR2 SYDVKM. V was pared by 8 bases and J by 6 bases, with 16 bases between.

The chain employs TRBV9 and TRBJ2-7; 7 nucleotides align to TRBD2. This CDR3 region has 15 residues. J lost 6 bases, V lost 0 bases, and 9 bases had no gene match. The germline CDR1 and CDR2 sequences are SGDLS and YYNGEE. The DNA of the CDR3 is TGTGCCAGCAGCGTAGAGGGCGGGAGCGCGAGCGAGCAGTACTTC. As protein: CASSVEGGSASEQYF.

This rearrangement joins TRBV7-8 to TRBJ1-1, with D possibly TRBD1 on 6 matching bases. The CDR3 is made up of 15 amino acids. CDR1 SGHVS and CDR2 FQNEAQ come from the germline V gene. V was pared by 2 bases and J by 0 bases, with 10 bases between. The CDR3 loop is CASSLQGTLNTEAFF. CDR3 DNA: TGTGCCAGCAGCTTACAGGGGACCCTGAACACTGAAGCTTTCTTT.

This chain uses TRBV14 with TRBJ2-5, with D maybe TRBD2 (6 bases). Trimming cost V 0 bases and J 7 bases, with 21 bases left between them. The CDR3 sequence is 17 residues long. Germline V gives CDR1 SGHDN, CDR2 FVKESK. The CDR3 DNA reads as TGTGCCAGCAGCCAAGATTTGGGCGGGGCGCAAAAGAGGACCCAGTACTTC. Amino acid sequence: CASSQDLGGAQKRTQYF.

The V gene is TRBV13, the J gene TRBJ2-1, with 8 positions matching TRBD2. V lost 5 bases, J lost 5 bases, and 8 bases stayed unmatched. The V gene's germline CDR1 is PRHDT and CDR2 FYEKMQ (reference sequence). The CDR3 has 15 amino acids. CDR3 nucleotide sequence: TGTGCCAGCAGCCTCCTACCGGGAGGGGACAATGAGCAGTTCTTC. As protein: CASSLLPGGDNEQFF.

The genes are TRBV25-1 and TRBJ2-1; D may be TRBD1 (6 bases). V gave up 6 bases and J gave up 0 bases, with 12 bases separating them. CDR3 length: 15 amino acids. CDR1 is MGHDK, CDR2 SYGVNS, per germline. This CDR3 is CASSRTGSSYNEQFF. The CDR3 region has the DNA TGTGCCAGCAGCCGTACAGGGAGCTCCTACAATGAGCAGTTCTTC.